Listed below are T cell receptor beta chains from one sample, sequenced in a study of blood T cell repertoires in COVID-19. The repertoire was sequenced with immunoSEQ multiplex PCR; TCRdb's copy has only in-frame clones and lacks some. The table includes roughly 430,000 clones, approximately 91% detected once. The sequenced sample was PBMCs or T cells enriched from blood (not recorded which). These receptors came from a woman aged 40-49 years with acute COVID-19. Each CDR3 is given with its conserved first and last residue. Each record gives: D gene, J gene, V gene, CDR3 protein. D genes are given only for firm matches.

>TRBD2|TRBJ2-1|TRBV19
CASSTKTSASNEQFF
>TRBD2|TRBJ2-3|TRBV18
CASSTGLAGTADTQYF
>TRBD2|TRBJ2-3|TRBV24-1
CATSAAGTSLTDTQYF
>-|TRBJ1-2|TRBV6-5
CASSYMGANTF
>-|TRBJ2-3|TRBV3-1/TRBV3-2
CASSPAGTDTQYF
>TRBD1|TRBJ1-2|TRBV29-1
CSVDTGQGEGWGYTF
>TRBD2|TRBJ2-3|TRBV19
CASSITAGALRTSTDTQYF
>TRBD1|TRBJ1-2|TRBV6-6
CASRTGGPFDGYTF
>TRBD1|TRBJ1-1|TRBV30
CAFISRTGSTEAFF
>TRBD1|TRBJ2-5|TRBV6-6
CASSTTTGTEGQYF
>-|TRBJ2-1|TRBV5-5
CASSLSGPFYNEQFF
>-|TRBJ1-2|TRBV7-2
CASSFEFGQGYGYTF
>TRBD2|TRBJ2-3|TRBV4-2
CASSQEEAGGAISDTQYF
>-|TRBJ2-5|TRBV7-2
CASSPTGETQYF
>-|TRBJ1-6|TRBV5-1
CASSSGTFRSPLHF
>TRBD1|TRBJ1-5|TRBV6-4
CARPTGQTNQPQHF
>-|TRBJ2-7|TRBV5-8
CASSPELAHYEQYF
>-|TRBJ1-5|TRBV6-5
CASRWGQGSNQPQHF
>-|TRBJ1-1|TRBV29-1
CSGREVNTEAFF
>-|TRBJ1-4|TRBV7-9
CASSLVSPTNEKLFF
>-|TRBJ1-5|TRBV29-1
CSVGSAGQPQHF
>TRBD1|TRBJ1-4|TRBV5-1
CASSLGQGREKLFF
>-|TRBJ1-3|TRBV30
CAWSVHRAGNTIYF
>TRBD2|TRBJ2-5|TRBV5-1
CASSSGLAGGQETQYF
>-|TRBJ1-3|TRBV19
CASSISGRALLDWPGNTIYF
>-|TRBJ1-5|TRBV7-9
CASSLGSGKSNQPQHF
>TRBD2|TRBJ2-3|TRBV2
CASSLRRGGQDTQYF